This TCR beta chain was sequenced during a study of human T cells and chemical hapten exposure. Study findings and constraints: Sensitizing to DPC left TCRs with a frequency above 1 in 1000 unaltered.

TCRdb called the 5' RACE reads again in MiXCR, with one record for every CDR3 protein. The data show about 140,000 distinct CDR3 sequences, with approximately 4% seen just once and about 1.3% held by the top ten. The CDR3 extends over 14 amino acids. Germline V gives CDR1 DFQATT, CDR2 SNEGSKA (reference sequence). The V end lost 5 bases, the J end lost 4 bases, and 18 bases lay between the germline ends. This clonotype was observed a handful of times. Its antigen is not known. Unfractionated whole blood was the source from which total RNA was extracted. The V and J genes are TRBV20-1 and TRBJ2-7, with D possibly matching TRBD2 (7 bases). The receptor's source is a female donor in good health. CDR3 protein: CSAAEGGGIYEQYF. DNA of the CDR3: TGCAGTGCTGCCGAGGGGGGGGGAATTTACGAGCAGTACTTC.